The 29 T cell receptor beta chains given below trace back to one sample, sequenced in a study of shared clonotypes between healthy human individuals. Data came from immunoSEQ multiplex PCR; TCRdb stores just in-frame clones and leaves some out. The table has roughly 1.4 million clones, 98% seen once. The sequencing sample was made of naive CD4+ T cells sorted from blood. This sample's subset: CD45RA+ positively selected. These receptors were taken from a man younger than 40 in good health.

The chain uses TRBV6-6 and TRBJ2-3; D perhaps matches TRBD2 (5 bases). V lost 3 bases, J lost 3 bases, and 16 bases lay in between. The CDR3 has 16 amino acids. CDR1 is MNHNY and CDR2 is SVGAGI in the germline V gene (reference sequence). This CDR3 is CASSYPAGIKTDTQYF. The CDR3 DNA is TGTGCCAGCAGTTATCCGGCCGGGATTAAAACAGATACGCAGTATTTT.

Concerning this clone itself: The sample carries other DNA sequences with the same CDR3. This sequence joins TRBV28 and TRBJ1-2, with unresolved D. The V end was cut by 3 bases, the J end by 4 bases, with 6 bases between. This CDR3 is 12 amino acids long. Germline V gene lookup returns CDR1 MDHEN and CDR2 SYDVKM. The CDR3 spells CASSFGSYGYTF. CDR3 sequence (DNA): TGTGCCAGCAGTTTCGGCAGCTATGGCTACACCTTC.

The chain recombines TRBV5-1 with TRBJ2-5, with TRBD1 matching 8 bases. V was pared by 0 bases and J by 5 bases, with 9 bases of the junction left unmatched. The CDR3 extends over 16 amino acids. In germline, CDR1 is SGHRS, CDR2 YFSETQ. In DNA, the CDR3 is TGCGCCAGCAGCTTGGGCTTGGCAGGGGGCTTGGAGACCCAGTACTTC. This encodes CASSLGLAGGLETQYF.

The gene calls are TRBV6-1 and TRBJ1-1; a possible D gene is TRBD1 (5 bases). V was trimmed by 10 bases and J by 1 base, leaving 13 bases between them. This CDR3 contains 13 residues. Per the germline V gene, CDR1 is MNHNS and CDR2 is SASEGT. The DNA of the CDR3 is TGTGCCACCGCCCAGACAGCGAACACTGAAGCTTTCTTT. Amino acid sequence: CATAQTANTEAFF.

V and J are TRBV7-9 and TRBJ2-6; no clear D gene. Trimming removed 7 bases from V and 2 bases from J, with 12 bases in between. Germline V gene sequence: CDR1 SEHNR, CDR2 FQNEAQ (reference sequence). This CDR3 is built from 15 residues. The CDR3, as DNA: TGTGCCAGCACCGAGGTTGAGACTGGGGCCAACGTCCTGACTTTC. It codes for CASTEVETGANVLTF.

The V and J genes are TRBV5-1 and TRBJ2-1, with 10 bases lining up with TRBD2. Germline V lookup: CDR1 SGHRS, CDR2 YFSETQ. The CDR3 is made up of 16 amino acids. Trimming at V came to 2 bases and at J to 4 bases, leaving 6 bases not matched to a gene. This CDR3 is CASSLPSGSVYNEQFF. CDR3 coding DNA: TGCGCCAGCAGCTTACCTAGCGGGAGTGTTTACAATGAGCAGTTCTTC.

This chain uses TRBV19 with TRBJ1-1; 10 nucleotides match TRBD1. J lost 5 bases, V lost 10 bases, and 10 bases had no gene match. This CDR3 comprises 14 residues. The germline V gene has CDR1 LNHDA and CDR2 SQIVND (reference sequence). The CDR3 sequence is CATLDRGRWTEAFF. Here the CDR3 DNA reads TGTGCCACCTTAGACAGGGGGCGGTGGACTGAAGCTTTCTTT.

This clone was detected only once. The genes are TRBV19 and TRBJ2-7; 7 positions match TRBD2. Trimming cost V 2 bases and J 0 bases; bases outside gene matches: 7. In germline, CDR1 is LNHDA, CDR2 SQIVND (reference sequence). CDR3 length: 16 residues. The CDR3 region has the DNA TGTGCCAGTAGTATACGAGCGGGGCTAACCTCCTACGAGCAGTACTTC. Translation: CASSIRAGLTSYEQYF.

The chain recombines TRBV18 with TRBJ2-5; 8 bases line up with TRBD1. Germline lookup yields CDR1 KGHSH and CDR2 LQKENI. This CDR3 is 15 amino acids long. The ends lost 3 bases at V and 5 bases at J; junction bases unmatched: 8. CDR3 coding DNA: TGTGCCAGCTCACCCCCGACAGGGGCAGTGGAGACCCAGTACTTC. This encodes CASSPPTGAVETQYF.

This chain connects TRBV18 to TRBJ1-2, with 7 bases aligning to TRBD1. This CDR3 contains 15 residues. The V segment lost 6 bases and the J segment 0 bases; nucleotides outside the gene matches: 7. Germline loops: CDR1 KGHSH, CDR2 LQKENI. The CDR3 DNA reads TGTGCCAGCTCCACGGACAGGACAGCTAACTATGGCTACACCTTC. Protein: CASSTDRTANYGYTF.

This sequence joins TRBV6-5 and TRBJ1-1; D is uncertain. CDR3 size: 12 residues. The germline gives CDR1 MNHEY, CDR2 SVGAGI. V was shortened by 5 bases and J by 1 base, with 5 bases between the two germline ends. CDR3 sequence: CASSGENTEAFF. The CDR3 bases are TGTGCCAGCAGTGGAGAGAACACTGAAGCTTTCTTT.

The chain has TRBV7-6 and TRBJ2-7; D could derive from TRBD1 or TRBD2 (5 bases each). Germline V gene sequence: CDR1 SGHVS, CDR2 FNYEAQ. V shed 0 bases and J shed 7 bases, with 16 bases lying between them. The CDR3 totals 15 residues. The CDR3 bases are TGTGCCAGCAGCTTAGCGGTGGCAGGGCGAGGGGAGCAGTACTTC. It is translated as CASSLAVAGRGEQYF.

The CDR3 is CASSPGGTSAYEQYF. The DNA for the CDR3 is TGTGCCAGCAGCCCCGGGGGGACTAGCGCCTACGAGCAGTACTTC. The chain links TRBV28 to TRBJ2-7; TRBD2 matches at 10 bases. The CDR3 spans 15 residues. Unmatched junction bases numbered 7, after V lost 6 bases and J lost 2 bases. Germline V gene lookup returns CDR1 MDHEN and CDR2 SYDVKM. Variable domain in full (rest from reference TRBV28 and TRBJ2-7): DVKVTQSSRYLVKRTGEKVFLECVQDMDHENMFWYRQDPGLGLRLIYFSYDVKMKEKGDIPEGYSVSREKKERFSLILESASTNQTSMYLCASSPGGTSAYEQYFGPGTRLTVT.

J is TRBJ2-7 and V is TRBV25-1, with 11 bases lining up with TRBD1. V was clipped by 4 bases and J by 2 bases; unmatched bases: 1. Germline V gene sequence: CDR1 MGHDK, CDR2 SYGVNS. The CDR3 has 14 amino acids. CDR3 residues: CASSGDRGTYEQYF. DNA of the CDR3: TGTGCCAGCAGTGGGGACAGGGGGACCTACGAGCAGTACTTC.

The V call is TRBV11-2, the J call TRBJ1-2; the D is unclear. Germline CDR1 and CDR2: SGHAT and FQNNGV. The CDR3 is 15 residues long. The V gene lost 0 bases and the J gene lost 2 bases, with 10 bases spanning the gap. The chain's CDR3 is CASSLEPTRNYGYTF. The CDR3 DNA reads as TGTGCCAGCAGCTTAGAACCTACCAGGAACTATGGCTACACCTTC.

The chain's CDR3 is CASSQGGWEPGNEQFF. For the CDR3, the DNA is TGTGCCAGCAGCCAAGGGGGGTGGGAGCCTGGGAATGAGCAGTTCTTC. The chain couples TRBV14 to TRBJ2-1, with D possibly called TRBD1 or TRBD2 (5 bases each). Germline loops: CDR1 SGHDN, CDR2 FVKESK. The length of the CDR3 is 16 residues. Between the trimmed V and J ends, which lost 1 base and 7 bases, there was a span of 17 bases.

This chain connects TRBV14 to TRBJ2-7; D not resolved. Per germline, CDR1 SGHDN and CDR2 FVKESK. The CDR3 contains 14 residues. Trimming shortened V by 0 bases and J by 2 bases, and 8 bases separated the two germline ends. The CDR3 region is CASSQDLAAYEQYF. CDR3 nucleotides: TGTGCCAGCAGCCAAGATCTGGCAGCCTACGAGCAGTACTTC.

The rearrangement joins TRBV11-2 to TRBJ2-3, with 10 bases identical to TRBD2. Looked up from germline, CDR1 is SGHAT and CDR2 is FQNNGV. Trimming removed 0 bases from V and 7 bases from J; junction bases left unmatched: 13. This CDR3 region has 18 residues. The CDR3 nucleotides read TGTGCCAGCAGCTTAGAAGGTTGGGCAGCGGGAGGGGTATATACGCAGTATTTT. The encoded protein is CASSLEGWAAGGVYTQYF.

A word on this clone: This sample also contains other DNA sequences that code for the same CDR3. Here the CDR3 DNA reads TGCAGCGTTCTAGCGGGGTACAATGAGCAGTTCTTC. Translation gives CSVLAGYNEQFF. This chain uses TRBV29-1 with TRBJ2-1; 9 bases agree with TRBD2. The CDR3 has 12 residues. Germline V gene lookup returns CDR1 SQVTM and CDR2 ANQGSEA. V gave up 5 bases and J gave up 4 bases; unmatched junction bases: 0.

V and J are TRBV4-3 and TRBJ2-7; 9 bases line up with TRBD1. The length of the CDR3 is 11 residues. The ends lost 8 bases at V and 6 bases at J; junction bases unmatched: 2. In germline, CDR1 is LGHNA, CDR2 YSLEER. CDR3 sequence reads: CASGGQGEQYF. The CDR3 bases are TGCGCCAGCGGGGGACAGGGCGAGCAGTACTTC.

In its sample, this clone was seen once. V gene TRBV7-2 combines with J gene TRBJ1-2; 9 nucleotides line up with TRBD1. This CDR3 spans 16 amino acids. The germline CDR1 and CDR2 sequences are SGHTA and FQGNSA. After removal of 5 bases from V and 6 bases from J, the junction contained 13 bases not matched to a gene. The CDR3 reads CASSLRPGTGGNGYTF. The CDR3 DNA sequence: TGTGCCAGCAGCCTTCGCCCGGGTACAGGGGGCAATGGCTACACCTTC.

On this clone: Other nucleotide sequences from this sample produce the same CDR3. The chain uses TRBV9 and TRBJ2-1; D not certain. Germline CDR1 reads SGDLS; CDR2 reads YYNGEE. This CDR3 comprises 13 residues. V shed 0 bases and J shed 7 bases, with 8 bases lying between them. The CDR3 loop is CASSVAQGNEQFF. DNA for the CDR3: TGTGCCAGCAGCGTAGCTCAAGGGAATGAGCAGTTCTTC.

Only one count was recorded for this clone. This chain connects TRBV29-1 to TRBJ1-4; tentative D call: TRBD1 (6 bases). Germline V lookup: CDR1 SQVTM, CDR2 ANQGSEA. The CDR3 totals 12 residues. V lost 4 bases and J lost 5, with 8 bases in between. CDR3 residues: CSVARGNEKLFF. CDR3 nucleotide sequence: TGCAGCGTTGCCAGGGGAAATGAAAAACTGTTTTTT. Complete variable domain (other parts from reference TRBV29-1 and TRBJ1-4): SAVISQKPSRDICQRGTSLTIQCQVDSQVTMMFWYRQQPGQSLTLIATANQGSEATYESGFVIDKFPISRPNLTFSTLTVSNMSPEDSSIYLCSVARGNEKLFFGSGTQLSVL.

The chain couples TRBV7-9 to TRBJ1-4, with D perhaps matching TRBD1 (5 bases). Germline loops: CDR1 SEHNR, CDR2 FQNEAQ (reference sequence). This CDR3 region has 16 residues. V lost 3 bases and J lost 3, with 14 bases in between. CDR3 region: CASSFPRGLANEKLFF. The CDR3 DNA reads TGTGCCAGCAGCTTTCCGAGGGGACTGGCTAATGAAAAACTGTTTTTT.

This sequence joins TRBV5-1 and TRBJ2-7, with 8 bases lining up with TRBD2. The germline CDR1 and CDR2 sequences are SGHRS and YFSETQ. CDR3 length: 14 residues. V trimming: 4 bases; J trimming: 4 bases; junction bases outside the gene matches: 7. Here the CDR3 DNA reads TGCGCCAGCAGCCCACGGGAGGGGTATTACGAGCAGTACTTC. Protein sequence: CASSPREGYYEQYF.

V usage is TRBV29-1 and J usage is TRBJ1-1; D ambiguous. Trimming cost V 5 bases and J 3 bases, with 13 bases left between them. The CDR3 consists of 13 residues. Germline assignment: CDR1 SQVTM and CDR2 ANQGSEA. The CDR3 coding sequence is TGCAGCGTTCGAAAGGGTTCGGACACTGAAGCTTTCTTT. Encoded protein: CSVRKGSDTEAFF.

The V and J genes are TRBV11-3 and TRBJ1-2; the match to TRBD1 covers 7 bases. J was trimmed by 14 bases and V by 5 bases; bases with no gene match: 11. The CDR3 is 12 residues long. Germline-derived CDR1 and CDR2 are SGHNT and YENEEA. In nucleotides, the CDR3 is TGTGCCAGCAGCGCCCCGGGACAGCGATGTACCTTC. Translation: CASSAPGQRCTF.

This clone was seen only once. V usage is TRBV15 and J usage is TRBJ1-4; D gene uncertain. Germline assignment: CDR1 LNHNV and CDR2 YYDKDF (reference sequence). The V and J ends lost 6 bases and 0 bases respectively, with 14 bases between them. This CDR3 is built from 16 residues. The CDR3 is CATRTGMEATNEKLFF. In DNA, the CDR3 is TGTGCCACCAGGACGGGGATGGAGGCAACTAATGAAAAACTGTTTTTT.

V is TRBV11-2 and J is TRBJ2-1; 8 bases map to TRBD2. The CDR3 is 15 amino acids. J lost 9 bases, V lost 6 bases, and 13 bases had no gene match. Germline lookup yields CDR1 SGHAT and CDR2 FQNNGV. CDR3 sequence (DNA): TGTGCCAGCAGGCAGCCATTCCTAGCGGGTTTTGAGCAGTTCTTC. Residues: CASRQPFLAGFEQFF.